What follows describes a single TCR beta chain. Its antigen is not identified. Sorted subsets were CFSE-labeled and cultured roughly 5 days with allogeneic dendritic cells. FACS sorted CD4+ or CD8+ T cells into CD45RA+ naive and CD45RO+ memory. The sample belongs to a study of regulatory dendritic cells for organ transplantation. Study-level points and caveats: Naive T cells showed high diversity, memory cells less, memory CD8+ least. The authors noted considerable between-person heterogeneity in alloreactive memory CD8+ cells. Memory CD8+ clonal expansion seemed more limited with regulatory than mature dendritic cells.

Method: immunoSEQ multiplex PCR; TCRdb's copy keeps in-frame clones and lacks some. This table has approximately 11,000 clones, just over 65% appearing once. Germline CDR1 ENHRY, CDR2 SYGVKD. CDR3 length: 13 amino acids. V was pared by 11 bases and J by 5 bases, with 10 bases of the junction left unmatched. Specimen: naive CD4+ T cells from blood cultured with dendritic cells. Subset given: CD45RA+ naive T cells. This sequence joins TRBV10-3 and TRBJ1-1; the match to TRBD1 covers 8 bases. This sequence was found in a human donor in good health. Written as DNA, the CDR3 is TGTGCCTCGCAAACGACAGGGGAAACTGAAGCTTTCTTT. Translated: CASQTTGETEAFF.